A selection of T cell receptor beta chains follows, all from one sample in a study of blood T cell repertoires in COVID-19. Libraries were prepared by immunoSEQ multiplex PCR; TCRdb keeps only in-frame clonotypes and omits some of them. This sample has approximately 130,000 clones; more than 80% occur once, and the top ten carry roughly 4.5%. Sequences were obtained from peripheral blood. These receptors all stem from a human donor in a cohort sampled during active COVID-19. CDR3s include the opening cysteine and the closing phenylalanine or tryptophan. The D gene is left open where the match is weak. Some rows have no size entry. The others give once, few or many, or a class for an expanded clone.

clone_size j_call v_call d_call cdr3_aa cdr3_nt
NA TRBJ2-2 TRBV6-5 TRBD2 CASSSIAGVSGELFF TGTGCCAGCAGTTCGATAGCGGGAGTGTCCGGGGAGCTGTTTTTT
NA TRBJ1-5 TRBV6-2/TRBV6-3 TRBD1 CASSKGRQGSNQPQHF TGTGCCAGCAGCAAAGGCCGACAGGGGAGCAATCAGCCCCAGCATTTT
NA TRBJ1-5 TRBV25-1 NA CASSEQGAYQPQHF TGTGCCAGCAGTGAACAGGGTGCTTATCAGCCCCAGCATTTT
once TRBJ1-6 TRBV4-3 TRBD1 CASSQGPTGVNSPLHF TGCGCCAGCAGCCAGGGCCCGACAGGGGTTAATTCACCCCTCCACTTT
NA TRBJ1-1 TRBV6-1 NA CASSEGGGRAFF TGTGCCAGCAGTGAAGGGGGGGGCAGAGCTTTCTTT
NA TRBJ1-1 TRBV5-4 NA CASSLVGQRSTEAFF TGTGCCAGCAGCTTGGTTGGCCAGAGGTCCACTGAAGCTTTCTTT
NA TRBJ2-3 TRBV6-5 TRBD1 CASSNTGAADTQYF TGTGCCAGCAGTAATACAGGGGCGGCAGATACGCAGTATTTT
NA TRBJ2-3 TRBV24-1 NA CATSDLGLSAQYF TGTGCCACCAGTGACCTGGGCCTTAGTGCGCAGTATTTT
NA TRBJ1-4 TRBV20-1 NA CSASFIPEKLFF TGCAGTGCTAGTTTCATCCCCGAAAAACTGTTTTTT
NA TRBJ2-3 TRBV15 NA CATSREKRQSTDTQYF TGTGCCACCAGCAGAGAGAAGCGACAGAGCACAGATACGCAGTATTTT
NA TRBJ2-2 TRBV3-1/TRBV3-2 TRBD1 CASSQLQDRPHRGAVF TGTGCCAGCAGCCAACTGCAGGACAGGCCTCACCGGGGAGCTGTTTTT
few TRBJ2-1 TRBV6-5 NA CASRLDGREQFF TGTGCCAGCAGACTAGACGGCCGTGAGCAGTTCTTC
NA TRBJ1-6 TRBV2 NA CASSDTGTSPLHF TGTGCCAGCAGTGATACAGGGACTTCACCCCTCCACTTT
NA TRBJ2-1 TRBV2 TRBD1 CASSWGQGMYNEQFF TGTGCCAGCAGCTGGGGACAGGGAATGTACAATGAGCAGTTCTTC
NA TRBJ1-1 TRBV3-1/TRBV3-2 NA CASSQWLATEAFF TGTGCCAGCAGCCAATGGCTTGCCACTGAAGCTTTCTTT
NA TRBJ1-3 TRBV6-5 NA CASSPRVPGNTIYF TGTGCCAGCAGTCCCCGGGTCCCTGGAAACACCATATATTTT
NA TRBJ1-2 TRBV15 NA CATRDVTATYGYTF TGTGCCACCCGAGACGTGACAGCCACCTATGGCTACACCTTC
once TRBJ2-5 TRBV29-1 NA CSVVGTNQETQYF TGCAGCGTTGTAGGGACAAATCAAGAGACCCAGTACTTC
NA TRBJ1-2 TRBV18 TRBD1 CASSPQTSQGYYGYTF TGTGCCAGCTCACCCCAAACCTCACAGGGGTATTATGGCTACACCTTC
medium-sized TRBJ2-1 TRBV9 TRBD2 CASSVYEVISGNNEQFF TGTGCCAGCAGCGTGTATGAAGTGATTAGCGGGAACAATGAGCAGTTCTTC
NA TRBJ2-1 TRBV11-3 TRBD2 CASSLDGIAGGRSSYNEQFF TGTGCCAGCAGCTTAGATGGGATAGCGGGAGGGCGGAGCTCCTACAATGAGCAGTTCTTC
NA TRBJ2-5 TRBV24-1 TRBD1 CATSDIGQGMETQYF TGTGCCACCAGTGATATCGGACAGGGCATGGAGACCCAGTACTTC
NA TRBJ1-2 TRBV20-1 NA CSASEGLGDYGYTF TGCAGTGCTAGTGAGGGGCTTGGGGACTATGGCTACACCTTC
NA TRBJ1-2 TRBV19 NA CASSRNTQGGYGYTF TGTGCCAGTAGTAGAAATACCCAGGGCGGCTATGGCTACACCTTC
NA TRBJ1-2 TRBV30 NA CAWSVRKTASYGYTF TGTGCCTGGAGTGTACGTAAGACAGCGTCCTATGGCTACACCTTC
NA TRBJ2-2 TRBV15 NA CATSRDLGKGADTGELFF TGTGCCACCAGCAGAGATTTAGGGAAGGGAGCGGACACCGGGGAGCTGTTTTTT
NA TRBJ2-1 TRBV2 NA CASAIAGALSQFF TGTGCCAGCGCCATAGCTGGCGCTCTATCGCAGTTCTTC
NA TRBJ2-5 TRBV5-4 TRBD1 CASSSGQGQQETQYF TGTGCCAGCAGCTCCGGACAGGGACAGCAAGAGACCCAGTACTTC
NA TRBJ2-7 TRBV7-2 TRBD2 CASSPIAGAFHEQYF TGTGCCAGCAGCCCAATAGCGGGGGCCTTCCACGAGCAGTACTTC
NA TRBJ1-2 TRBV9 TRBD1 CASSARGQGQDGYTF TGTGCCAGCAGCGCACGGGGACAGGGGCAAGATGGCTACACCTTC
few TRBJ2-1 TRBV9 NA CASSVASAGALGNEQFF TGTGCCAGCAGCGTAGCTTCGGCGGGGGCCCTTGGCAATGAGCAGTTCTTC
NA TRBJ2-3 TRBV11-2 TRBD2 CASSLVTLAGGLTDTQYF TGTGCCAGCAGCTTAGTTACACTAGCGGGAGGGCTCACAGATACGCAGTATTTT
NA TRBJ2-1 TRBV5-6 NA CASRSYNEQFF TGTGCCAGCAGGAGTTACAATGAGCAGTTCTTC
NA TRBJ2-2 TRBV19 NA CASSSAGIAGELFF TGTGCCAGTAGTAGCGCGGGAATTGCCGGGGAGCTGTTTTTT
NA TRBJ1-6 TRBV3-1/TRBV3-2 NA CASSQRVGPLHF TGTGCCAGCAGCCAGAGGGTGGGGCCCCTCCACTTT
NA TRBJ1-3 TRBV19 NA CASSSGGSGNTIYF TGTGCCAGCAGTAGTGGGGGCTCCGGAAACACCATATATTTT
NA TRBJ2-7 TRBV7-2 NA CASSLTSYEQYF TGTGCCAGCAGCTTAACTTCCTACGAGCAGTACTTC
once TRBJ2-2 TRBV7-2 NA CASLGVDTGELFF TGTGCCAGCCTCGGGGTGGACACCGGGGAGCTGTTTTTT
NA TRBJ2-2 TRBV5-1 NA CASSLFQTNTGELFF TGCGCCAGCAGCTTGTTCCAGACGAACACCGGGGAGCTGTTTTTT
NA TRBJ1-1 TRBV7-2 NA CASRIGPGLRF TGTGCCAGCAGAATAGGACCGGGACTGAGATTT
NA TRBJ1-4 TRBV19 NA CASSISPGLELFF TGTGCCAGTAGTATAAGTCCGGGTCTAGAACTGTTTTTT
NA TRBJ2-7 TRBV19 NA CASSSTGSLTPYEQYF TGTGCCAGTAGTTCGACCGGGTCCTTAACTCCCTACGAGCAGTACTTC
NA TRBJ2-7 TRBV4-3 TRBD2 CASSHGLAGGTYEQYF TGCGCCAGCAGCCATGGACTAGCGGGGGGGACCTACGAGCAGTACTTC
NA TRBJ1-1 TRBV19 NA CASSPGLQQANTEAFF TGTGCCAGTAGTCCTGGGCTCCAACAGGCTAACACTGAAGCTTTCTTT
NA TRBJ1-3 TRBV4-3 NA CASSQESGRGLENTIYF TGCGCCAGCAGCCAAGAATCGGGGCGGGGGCTTGAAAACACCATATATTTT
NA TRBJ2-5 TRBV5-1 NA CASSAYQETQYF TGCGCCAGCAGCGCGTACCAAGAGACCCAGTACTTC
NA TRBJ2-7 TRBV6-1 NA CASSEEDRPSYEQYF TGTGCCAGCAGTGAAGAAGACAGACCCTCCTACGAGCAGTACTTC
once TRBJ2-2 TRBV5-1 NA CASSLGPGAWELFF TGCGCCAGCAGCTTGGGCCCAGGGGCCTGGGAGCTGTTTTTT
NA TRBJ1-1 TRBV7-3 TRBD1 CASSLDTGVGTEAFF TGTGCCAGCAGCTTAGACACAGGGGTTGGCACTGAAGCTTTCTTT
NA TRBJ1-4 TRBV19 NA CASSGGAQEKLFF TGTGCCAGCAGCGGGGGGGCACAGGAAAAACTGTTTTTT
NA TRBJ1-2 TRBV6-5 NA CAGSIDSYYGYTF TGTGCCGGATCAATAGACAGCTACTATGGCTACACCTTC
NA TRBJ1-4 TRBV5-4 NA CASSSRDKNEKLFF TGTGCCAGCAGCTCACGGGACAAGAATGAAAAACTGTTTTTT